These 23 T cell receptor beta chains were sequenced from one sample in a study of T cells after yellow fever vaccination. TCRdb analysed the 5' RACE reads with MiXCR anew, one entry per CDR3 protein. The repertoire consists of hundreds of thousands of distinct CDR3 sequences, with 13% occurring once and the leading ten covering over 12%. The specimen was PBMCs, collected on the day of the yellow fever booster vaccination. These receptors were collected from a man aged 25 to 40 who received the YFV17D yellow fever vaccine.

J is TRBJ2-7 and V is TRBV7-9; perhaps TRBD1 as D (6 bases). The CDR3 is 15 residues long. Trimming cost V 5 bases and J 1 base, with 15 bases left between them. From germline, CDR1 is SEHNR and CDR2 FQNEAQ (reference sequence). The CDR3 protein is CASSTVDRLSYEQYF. CDR3 DNA: TGTGCCAGCAGCACAGTTGACAGGCTTTCCTACGAGCAGTACTTC.

This clonotype has just one count. The chain combines TRBV7-2 with TRBJ2-7; 12 positions match TRBD2. The germline CDR1 and CDR2 sequences are SGHTA and FQGNSA. V lost 5 bases to trimming and J lost 7 bases; unmatched junction nucleotides: 9. This CDR3 has 15 amino acids. CDR3 region: CASSVGLAGGGEQYF. CDR3 DNA sequence: TGTGCCAGCAGCGTCGGCCTAGCGGGAGGGGGGGAGCAGTACTTC.

This clonotype was observed a handful of times. The CDR3 loop is CATSDWFFPRNQPQHF. The CDR3 nucleotides are TGTGCCACCAGTGATTGGTTCTTCCCCCGCAATCAGCCCCAGCATTTT. The chain has TRBV24-1 and TRBJ1-5; D uncertain. Germline-derived CDR1 and CDR2 are KGHDR and SFDVKD. There are 16 residues in the CDR3. The V gene lost 2 bases and the J gene lost 2 bases, with 12 bases spanning the gap.

Comment on this clonotype: At one end the junction does not follow the germline gene, possibly because of a read error. The chain couples TRBV7-2 to TRBJ1-1; no definite D call. Germline CDR1 SGHTA, CDR2 FQGNSA. CDR3 size: 11 residues. CDR3 in amino acids: CASSLLGNPPF. CDR3 in DNA: TGTGCCAGCAGCTTATTGGGGAATCCTCCTTTT. Supplemented by reference TRBV7-2 and TRBJ1-1, the full variable domain reads GAGVSQSPSNKVTEKGKDVELRCDPISGHTALYWYRQSLGQGLEFLIYFQGNSAPDKSGLPSDRFSAERTGGSVSTLTIQRTQQEDSAVYLCASSLLGNPPFGQGTRLTVV.

The CDR3 DNA sequence: TGTGCCAGCAGTGGGGGACAGCACACAGATACGCAGTATTTT. This gives the protein CASSGGQHTDTQYF. This sequence joins TRBV12-3 or TRBV12-4 and TRBJ2-3, with 7 bases that match TRBD1. The CDR3 length is 14 residues. V dropped 5 bases and J dropped 2; count of bases not matched to a gene: 4.

This clonotype has a handful of counts. The V and J genes are TRBV7-2 and TRBJ2-3; 7 nucleotides line up with TRBD1. CDR1 and CDR2 from the germline V gene are SGHTA and FQGNSA. The CDR3 is 13 amino acids. V trimming: 1 base; J trimming: 5 bases; junction bases outside the gene matches: 0. DNA of the CDR3: TGTGCCAGCAGCTTAGGGACAGGAGATACGCAGTATTTT. It codes for CASSLGTGDTQYF.

The chain couples TRBV5-1 to TRBJ2-1; the D is unclear. Looked up from germline, CDR1 is SGHRS and CDR2 is YFSETQ. The CDR3 totals 13 residues. The V gene lost 5 bases and the J gene lost 4 bases, with 10 bases spanning the gap. The CDR3 DNA sequence: TGCGCCAGCAGGTCAACAGAATACAATGAGCAGTTCTTC. Its translation is CASRSTEYNEQFF.

The table lists this clonotype with many counts. The chain is built from TRBV5-1 and TRBJ2-7; D remains ambiguous. The length of the CDR3 is 12 residues. CDR1 and CDR2 (germline): SGHRS, YFSETQ. Trimming took 3 bases from V and 6 from J, leaving 10 bases between them. In DNA, the CDR3 is TGCGCCAGCAGCTCCGTTTTTAGCGAGCAGTACTTC. Translated, it gives CASSSVFSEQYF.

This clonotype appeared once. Sequence at one end of the junction differs from germline and may be a read error. The rearrangement joins TRBV7-2 to TRBJ2-3; the D call may be TRBD1 or TRBD2 (5 bases each). This CDR3 has 16 residues. In germline, CDR1 is SGHTA, CDR2 FQGNSA. This CDR3 reads CDSSPSMRGSTDTQYF. The CDR3 DNA reads as TGTGACAGCAGCCCCTCTATGAGGGGAAGCACAGATACGCAGTATTTT.

The sample holds a few counts of this clonotype. The chain links TRBV18 to TRBJ1-5; no firm D call. V lost 3 bases to trimming and J lost 3 bases, with 3 bases between them. CDR1 is KGHSH, CDR2 LQKENI, per germline. The CDR3 loop spans 12 amino acids. The CDR3 loop reads CASSPDNQPQHF. The CDR3 region has the DNA TGTGCCAGCTCACCGGACAATCAGCCCCAGCATTTT.

This clonotype was detected a few times. The chain has TRBV4-2 and TRBJ2-3, with 14 bases lining up with TRBD2. The CDR3 is 19 amino acids. The V and J ends lost 3 bases and 4 bases, in that order; junction bases with no gene match: 12. The germline gives CDR1 LGHNA, CDR2 YNFKEQ. As DNA, the CDR3 is TGTGCCAGCAGCCAGGAGGAGGGACTAGCGGGAGTGCGTGCAGATACGCAGTATTTT. Translation gives CASSQEEGLAGVRADTQYF.

A few counts support this clonotype. The gene calls are TRBV29-1 and TRBJ1-2; the D gene is possibly TRBD1 (5 bases). The CDR3 has 13 amino acids. Trimming pared 4 bases from V and 4 bases from J, leaving 13 bases between. CDR1 and CDR2 from the germline V gene are SQVTM and ANQGSEA. The CDR3 is CSVAGGAAYGYTF. The CDR3 bases are TGCAGCGTTGCAGGAGGGGCCGCCTATGGCTACACCTTC.

The rearrangement joins TRBV18 to TRBJ2-7, with 7 bases matching TRBD2. Germline loops: CDR1 KGHSH, CDR2 LQKENI. V was pared by 3 bases and J by 9 bases, with 8 bases of the junction left unmatched. The CDR3 has 13 amino acids. This chain's CDR3 is CASSPTNGLGQYF. DNA for the CDR3: TGTGCCAGCTCACCGACGAATGGACTAGGGCAGTACTTC.

This clonotype was counted a few times. The V call is TRBV12-5, the J call TRBJ2-1; a weak D match, TRBD1 (5 bases). The CDR3 loop spans 16 amino acids. Per germline, CDR1 LGHNT and CDR2 FRNRAP. V was pared by 6 bases and J by 0 bases, with 15 bases between. The CDR3 nucleotides read TGTGCTAGTGGCCCCCGACAGATTACCTCCTACAATGAGCAGTTCTTC. This translates into CASGPRQITSYNEQFF.

This clonotype occurred a few times. The rearrangement uses TRBV27 and TRBJ1-4; 10 bases agree with TRBD1. This CDR3 spans 14 amino acids. Germline loops: CDR1 MNHEY, CDR2 SMNVEV (reference sequence). V dropped 1 base and J dropped 11; count of bases not matched to a gene: 4. The CDR3 region has the DNA TGTGCCAGCAGTTTATTTTTGGGACAGGGGAAACTGTTTTTT. It yields the protein CASSLFLGQGKLFF.

This clonotype was seen a few times. V gene TRBV27 combines with J gene TRBJ1-2, with 9 bases lining up with TRBD1. Germline CDR1 MNHEY, CDR2 SMNVEV (reference sequence). V lost 2 bases, J lost 9 bases, and 4 bases stayed unmatched. This CDR3 has 13 amino acids. CDR3 sequence reads: CASSLGQGLSYTF. CDR3 bases: TGTGCCAGCAGTTTAGGACAGGGGCTTAGCTACACCTTC.

This clonotype was counted only a few times. The chain combines TRBV10-3 with TRBJ2-1, with D perhaps matching TRBD1 (5 bases). Looked up from germline, CDR1 is ENHRY and CDR2 is SYGVKD. Trimming removed 0 bases from V and 7 bases from J, with 16 bases in between. The CDR3 extends over 16 amino acids. DNA for the CDR3: TGTGCCATCAGTGAGTCTCTCCCAGGGCTAGAGAATGAGCAGTTCTTC. This codes for CAISESLPGLENEQFF.

This clonotype occurred a few times. The chain couples TRBV29-1 to TRBJ2-3, with 10 bases lining up with TRBD2. The CDR3 extends over 13 amino acids. Per the germline V gene, CDR1 is SQVTM and CDR2 is ANQGSEA. V shed 5 bases, J shed 4 bases, and the junction held 3 bases outside the gene matches. The CDR3 here is CSVRLAGADTQYF. The CDR3, as DNA: TGCAGCGTTAGGCTAGCGGGAGCAGATACGCAGTATTTT.

This clonotype turned up a few times. The V and J genes are TRBV4-2 and TRBJ2-7; TRBD1 aligns across 8 bases. V dropped 0 bases and J dropped 1; count of bases not matched to a gene: 11. CDR1 is LGHNA and CDR2 is YNFKEQ in the germline V gene. This CDR3 region has 18 residues. CDR3 sequence (DNA): TGTGCCAGCAGCCAAGATCAGACTTCCGGACAGGGTTCCTACGAGCAGTACTTC. Its translation: CASSQDQTSGQGSYEQYF.

J is TRBJ2-5 and V is TRBV25-1; possibly TRBD1 for D (5 bases). The germline V and J ends were trimmed by 4 bases and 2 bases, with 11 bases remaining between them. The CDR3 spans 14 residues. Germline-derived CDR1 and CDR2 are MGHDK and SYGVNS. CDR3 nucleotides: TGTGCCAGCAGTGGCCGGACATCGCAAGAGACCCAGTACTTC. As protein: CASSGRTSQETQYF.

This clonotype has only a few counts. The rearrangement joins TRBV3-1 to TRBJ2-3; D unresolved. Trimming took off 3 bases at V and 6 bases at J, with 10 bases between the two ends. CDR3 length equals 13 residues. The V gene's germline CDR1 is LGHDT and CDR2 YNNKEL (reference sequence). The CDR3 is CASSHVDGDTQYF. Here the CDR3 DNA reads TGTGCCAGCAGCCACGTGGACGGGGATACGCAGTATTTT.

V usage is TRBV10-1 and J usage is TRBJ2-1; tentatively, D is TRBD1 or TRBD2 (5 bases each). Germline V gene lookup returns CDR1 WNHNN and CDR2 SYGVQD (reference sequence). V lost 4 bases to trimming and J lost 7 bases, with 14 bases between them. This CDR3 has 14 residues. The CDR3 is CASSGGTRANEQFF. The DNA for the CDR3 is TGCGCCAGCAGTGGGGGGACCCGCGCGAATGAGCAGTTCTTC.

The chain employs TRBV30 and TRBJ2-2, with D perhaps TRBD1 (8 bases). Germline CDR1 reads GTSNPN; CDR2 reads SVGIG (reference sequence). Trimming removed 3 bases from V and 5 bases from J, with 13 bases in between. The CDR3 spans 14 residues. The CDR3 loop is CAWSYRGGTGELFF. CDR3 sequence (DNA): TGTGCCTGGAGCTACAGGGGGGGAACCGGGGAGCTGTTTTTT.